This TCR beta chain was observed in a study of vaccination and CD4 T cells after COVID-19. The treatment denotes: roughly 10-day PBMC culture with coronavirus spike peptide pools or control peptides (ViraFEST assay). With about 11 days of culture completed, CD4+ T cells were isolated by negative selection. Comment on this clonotype: Antigen specificity is unknown.

Overall study findings and caveats: In convalescent patients, 304 of 307 vaccine-specific clones were mono-reactive for SARS-CoV-2 spike.

Oncomine TCR Beta short-read sequencing was applied to DNA from cultured CD4+ T cells. Cultured CD4+ T cells were the source of extracted genomic DNA. TCRdb re-called the PCR reads with MiXCR, one entry per CDR3 protein. The sample has some 16,000 distinct CDR3 sequences; 73% are singletons. CDR1 and CDR2 (germline): DFQATT, SNEGSKA (reference sequence). Trimming cost V 6 bases and J 5 bases, with 10 bases left between them. This CDR3 has 11 amino acids. The material sequenced was CD4+ T cells from blood, cultured in vitro. The chain uses TRBV20-1 and TRBJ1-1; D is unresolved. The sequence was obtained from a human donor who had recovered from COVID-19. The CDR3 sequence: CSALRGTEAFF. The CDR3 DNA reads TGCAGTGCCCTCCGAGGAACTGAAGCTTTCTTT.